These T cell receptor beta chains were read from a single sample in a study of blood T cell repertoires in COVID-19. Method: immunoSEQ multiplex PCR; TCRdb's copy keeps in-frame clones and lacks some. The sample records tens of thousands of clones, about 75% being singletons. The sequenced sample was peripheral blood. All receptors come from a human donor in a cohort sampled during active COVID-19. CDR3s include the opening cysteine and the closing phenylalanine or tryptophan. Each record gives: V gene, clone size, CDR3 length, J gene, D gene, CDR3 protein, CDR3 DNA. D genes are given only for firm matches. Expanded clones are given a class, and other clones once, few, many or no size at all.

TRBV9,.,17,TRBJ2-7,.,CASSVEAESRSGLEQYF,TGTGCCAGCAGCGTAGAGGCAGAGTCTAGATCCGGCCTCGAGCAGTACTTC
TRBV13,.,15,TRBJ1-2,.,CASSLGRGGPYGYTF,TGTGCCAGCAGCTTAGGCCGGGGGGGCCCCTATGGCTACACCTTC
TRBV10-1,few,13,TRBJ1-2,.,CASSAGQNYGYTF,TGCGCCAGCAGTGCAGGACAGAACTATGGCTACACCTTC
TRBV11-2,.,14,TRBJ2-7,.,CASSSLGGAGGQYF,TGTGCCAGCAGCTCATTAGGCGGGGCCGGCGGGCAGTACTTC
TRBV18,.,14,TRBJ1-5,.,CASSPTKVNQPQHF,TGTGCCAGCTCACCAACTAAGGTGAATCAGCCCCAGCATTTT
TRBV28,.,14,TRBJ1-3,TRBD1,CASRTGGTGNTIYF,TGTGCCAGCAGGACAGGGGGAACTGGAAACACCATATATTTT
TRBV12-5,few,13,TRBJ1-5,TRBD1,CASGGDRNQPQHF,TGTGCTAGTGGTGGGGACAGGAATCAGCCCCAGCATTTT
TRBV15,.,13,TRBJ2-3,.,CATSRDLTDTQYF,TGTGCCACCAGCAGAGACCTCACAGATACGCAGTATTTT
TRBV5-1,once,13,TRBJ2-7,.,CASTTDTDYEQYF,TGCGCCAGCACCACCGACACGGACTACGAGCAGTACTTC
TRBV2,once,14,TRBJ2-3,TRBD2,CASTASGKTDTQYF,TGTGCCAGCACGGCTAGCGGGAAAACAGATACGCAGTATTTT
TRBV7-2,.,15,TRBJ2-1,.,CASSFRVTAHNEQFF,TGTGCCAGCAGCTTCCGCGTGACAGCACACAATGAGCAGTTCTTC
TRBV3-1/TRBV3-2,.,15,TRBJ1-2,.,CASSPSSVPNYGYTF,TGTGCCAGCAGCCCGAGCAGCGTACCGAACTATGGCTACACCTTC
TRBV4-1,.,15,TRBJ2-3,.,CASSQAGTSTDTQYF,TGCGCCAGCAGCCAAGCGGGGACTAGCACAGATACGCAGTATTTT
TRBV19,.,15,TRBJ1-2,TRBD1,CASSSRDRFNYGYTF,TGTGCCAGTAGTAGCAGGGACAGATTCAACTATGGCTACACCTTC
TRBV12-3/TRBV12-4,few,12,TRBJ2-1,TRBD2,CASSWTSGHQFF,TGTGCCAGCAGTTGGACTAGCGGGCACCAGTTCTTC
TRBV4-1,.,18,TRBJ2-3,TRBD2,CASSQEKSSGSRGDTQYF,TGCGCCAGCAGCCAAGAAAAATCTAGCGGGAGTCGGGGAGATACGCAGTATTTT
TRBV14,.,14,TRBJ1-4,TRBD1,CASSPGGNLEKLFF,TGTGCCAGCAGCCCAGGGGGTAACCTTGAAAAACTGTTTTTT
TRBV7-3,.,18,TRBJ2-1,TRBD2,CASSRPGLVERAYNEQFF,TGTGCCAGCAGCCGCCCGGGACTAGTGGAGAGGGCCTACAATGAGCAGTTCTTC
TRBV3-1/TRBV3-2,.,13,TRBJ1-6,.,CASSQADISPLHF,TGTGCCAGCAGCCAGGCTGATATTTCACCCCTCCACTTT
TRBV10-2,few,14,TRBJ1-2,.,CASSSDSSLVGYTF,TGCGCCAGCTCTTCGGACAGTTCCCTGGTAGGCTACACCTTC
TRBV3-1/TRBV3-2,.,17,TRBJ2-7,TRBD1,CASSHGTGRKGGGEQYF,TGTGCCAGCAGCCATGGGACAGGGCGCAAAGGGGGCGGCGAGCAGTACTTC
TRBV6-5,.,15,TRBJ1-1,TRBD1,CASIPPSTGFTEAFF,TGTGCCAGCATTCCTCCATCGACAGGGTTTACTGAAGCTTTCTTT
TRBV7-9,few,17,TRBJ1-6,.,CASSSTPDRDYNSPLHF,TGTGCCAGCAGCTCAACCCCGGACAGAGACTATAATTCACCCCTCCACTTT
TRBV11-2,.,17,TRBJ2-1,TRBD1,CASSPLRTGLSYNEQFF,TGTGCCAGCAGCCCTTTAAGGACAGGGCTCTCCTACAATGAGCAGTTCTTC
TRBV30,.,14,TRBJ1-2,TRBD1,CAWSVQGSMDGYTF,TGTGCCTGGAGTGTACAGGGGAGTATGGATGGCTACACCTTC
TRBV14,few,11,TRBJ2-7,.,CASSQGAEQYF,TGTGCCAGCAGCCAAGGGGCCGAGCAGTACTTC
TRBV6-5,few,14,TRBJ2-7,TRBD1,CASIRDRGYYEQYF,TGTGCCAGCATCAGGGACAGAGGATACTACGAGCAGTACTTC
TRBV14,.,15,TRBJ2-7,TRBD1,CASSPGQGRSYEQYF,TGTGCCAGCAGCCCAGGACAGGGGCGTTCCTACGAGCAGTACTTC
TRBV12-3/TRBV12-4,.,11,TRBJ2-7,TRBD2,CASSRGGVSYF,TGTGCCAGCAGTCGCGGGGGTGTGTCGTACTTC
TRBV4-1,.,13,TRBJ2-5,.,CASSQRGRETQYF,TGCGCCAGCAGCCAACGGGGGAGGGAGACCCAGTACTTC
TRBV19,.,15,TRBJ1-5,TRBD1,CASSISGTGWQPQHF,TGTGCCAGTAGTATATCCGGGACAGGGTGGCAGCCCCAGCATTTT
TRBV28,.,15,TRBJ1-2,TRBD1,CASRTRQGTPLGYTF,TGTGCCAGCAGGACCCGACAGGGCACCCCCCTTGGCTACACCTTC
TRBV3-1/TRBV3-2,once,14,TRBJ2-1,TRBD1,CASSRRQGNNEQFF,TGTGCCAGCAGCCGGCGACAGGGGAACAATGAGCAGTTCTTC
TRBV6-2/TRBV6-3,.,10,TRBJ2-7,.,CASSLYEQYF,TGTGCCAGCAGTCTCTACGAGCAGTACTTC